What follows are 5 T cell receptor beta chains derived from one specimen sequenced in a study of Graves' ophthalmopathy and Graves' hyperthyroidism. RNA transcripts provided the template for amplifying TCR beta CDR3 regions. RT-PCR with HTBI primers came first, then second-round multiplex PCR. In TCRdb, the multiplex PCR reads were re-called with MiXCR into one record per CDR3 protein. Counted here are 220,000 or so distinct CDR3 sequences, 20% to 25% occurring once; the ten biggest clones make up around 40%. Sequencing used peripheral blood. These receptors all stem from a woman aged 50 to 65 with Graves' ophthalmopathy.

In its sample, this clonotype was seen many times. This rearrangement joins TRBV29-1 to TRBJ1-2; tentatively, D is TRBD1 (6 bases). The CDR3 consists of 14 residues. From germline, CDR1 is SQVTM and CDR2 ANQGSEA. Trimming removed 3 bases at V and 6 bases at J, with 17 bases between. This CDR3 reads CSVDRWAGADGYTF. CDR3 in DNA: TGCAGCGTTGACCGATGGGCGGGGGCTGATGGCTACACCTTC. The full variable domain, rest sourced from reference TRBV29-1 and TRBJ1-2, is SAVISQKPSRDICQRGTSLTIQCQVDSQVTMMFWYRQQPGQSLTLIATANQGSEATYESGFVIDKFPISRPNLTFSTLTVSNMSPEDSSIYLCSVDRWAGADGYTFGSGTRLTVV.

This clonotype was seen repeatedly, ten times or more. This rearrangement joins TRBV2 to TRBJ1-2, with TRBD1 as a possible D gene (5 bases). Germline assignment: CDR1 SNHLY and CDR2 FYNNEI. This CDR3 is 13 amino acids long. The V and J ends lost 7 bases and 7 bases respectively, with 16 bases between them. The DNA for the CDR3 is TGTGCCAGCATAGCTAACAGGCTCTGTGGCTACACCTTC. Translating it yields CASIANRLCGYTF.

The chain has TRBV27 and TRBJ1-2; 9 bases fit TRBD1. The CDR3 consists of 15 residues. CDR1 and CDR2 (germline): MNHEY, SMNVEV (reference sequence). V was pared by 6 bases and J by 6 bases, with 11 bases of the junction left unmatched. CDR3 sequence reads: CASRDQTGTGNGYTF. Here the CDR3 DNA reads TGTGCCAGCAGAGACCAGACCGGGACAGGGAATGGCTACACCTTC.

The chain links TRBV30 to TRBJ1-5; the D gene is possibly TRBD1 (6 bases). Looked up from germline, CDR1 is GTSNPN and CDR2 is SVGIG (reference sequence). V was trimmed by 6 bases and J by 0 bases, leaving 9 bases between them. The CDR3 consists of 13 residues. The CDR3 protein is CACTGNSNQPQHF. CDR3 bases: TGTGCCTGCACAGGGAATAGCAATCAGCCCCAGCATTTT.

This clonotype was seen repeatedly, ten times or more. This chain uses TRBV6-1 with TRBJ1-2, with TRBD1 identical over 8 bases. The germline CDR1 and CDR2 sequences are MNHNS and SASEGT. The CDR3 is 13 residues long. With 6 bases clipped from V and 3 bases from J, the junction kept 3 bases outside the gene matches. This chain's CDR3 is CASRVGQDYGYTF. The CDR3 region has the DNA TGTGCCAGCAGGGTGGGACAGGACTATGGCTACACCTTC.